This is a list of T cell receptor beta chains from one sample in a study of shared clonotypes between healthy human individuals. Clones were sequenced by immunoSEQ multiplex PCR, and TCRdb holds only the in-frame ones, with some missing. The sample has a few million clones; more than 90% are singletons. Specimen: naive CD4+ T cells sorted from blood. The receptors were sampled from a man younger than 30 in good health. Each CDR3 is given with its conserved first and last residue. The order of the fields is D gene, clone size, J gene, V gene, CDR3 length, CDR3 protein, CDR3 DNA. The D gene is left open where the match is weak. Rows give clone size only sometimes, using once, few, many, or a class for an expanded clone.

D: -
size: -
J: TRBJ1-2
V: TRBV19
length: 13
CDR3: CASSMVGLSGYTF
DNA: TGTGCCAGTAGTATGGTCGGGCTTTCTGGCTACACCTTC

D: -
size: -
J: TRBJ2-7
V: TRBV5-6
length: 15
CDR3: CASSLGPSSRGEQYF
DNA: TGTGCCAGCAGCTTGGGCCCTAGCTCAAGGGGCGAGCAGTACTTC

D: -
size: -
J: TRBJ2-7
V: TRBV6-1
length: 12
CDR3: CASSENGAGQYF
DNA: TGTGCCAGCAGTGAAAACGGGGCAGGGCAGTACTTC

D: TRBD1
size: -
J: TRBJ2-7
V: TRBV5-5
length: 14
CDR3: CASSLEQGHYEQYF
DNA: TGTGCCAGCAGCTTGGAACAGGGGCATTACGAGCAGTACTTC

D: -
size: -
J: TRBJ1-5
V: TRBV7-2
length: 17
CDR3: CASSPPLGSHSNQPQHF
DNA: TGTGCCAGCAGCCCCCCCTTGGGCAGCCATAGCAATCAGCCCCAGCATTTT

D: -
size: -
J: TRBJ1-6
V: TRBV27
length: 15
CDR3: CASSPQGQTSSPLHF
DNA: TGTGCCAGCAGTCCTCAGGGGCAAACTAGTTCACCCCTCCACTTT

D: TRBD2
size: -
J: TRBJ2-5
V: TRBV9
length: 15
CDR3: CASTVSGSSLETQYF
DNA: TGTGCCAGCACCGTAAGCGGGAGCTCTTTAGAGACCCAGTACTTC

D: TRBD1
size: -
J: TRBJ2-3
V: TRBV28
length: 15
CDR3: CASSFTGTATDTQYF
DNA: TGTGCCAGCAGTTTCACCGGGACAGCCACAGATACGCAGTATTTT

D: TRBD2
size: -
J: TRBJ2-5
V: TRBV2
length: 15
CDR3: CASSPIGLALETQYF
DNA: TGTGCCAGCAGTCCTATAGGACTAGCTTTGGAGACCCAGTACTTC

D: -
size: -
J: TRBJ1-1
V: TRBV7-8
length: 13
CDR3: CASSFWTGTEAFF
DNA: TGTGCCAGCAGCTTTTGGACGGGGACTGAAGCTTTCTTT

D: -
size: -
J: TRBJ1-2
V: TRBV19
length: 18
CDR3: CASSILGHERVFDYGYTF
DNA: TGTGCCAGTAGTATTTTGGGACACGAACGGGTGTTTGACTATGGCTACACCTTC

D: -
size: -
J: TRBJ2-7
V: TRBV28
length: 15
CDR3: CASSSAQGKAYEQYF
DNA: TGTGCCAGCAGTTCCGCCCAGGGGAAGGCCTACGAGCAGTACTTC

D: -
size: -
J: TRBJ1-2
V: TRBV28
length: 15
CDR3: CASRITSGVDYGYTF
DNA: TGTGCCAGCAGAATAACCTCAGGGGTGGACTATGGCTACACCTTC

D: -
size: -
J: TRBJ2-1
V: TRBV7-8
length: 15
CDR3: CASSLGGGPENEQFF
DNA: TGTGCCAGCAGCTTAGGAGGGGGGCCTGAAAATGAGCAGTTCTTC

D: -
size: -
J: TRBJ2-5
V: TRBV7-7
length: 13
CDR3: CASSSGPGETQYF
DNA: TGTGCTAGCAGCTCCGGACCGGGAGAGACCCAGTACTTC

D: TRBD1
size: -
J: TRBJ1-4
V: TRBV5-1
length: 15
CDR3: CASGTGSTSREKLFF
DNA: TGCGCCAGCGGGACAGGGTCAACTTCCCGAGAAAAACTGTTTTTT

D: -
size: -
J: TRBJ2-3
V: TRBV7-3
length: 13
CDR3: CASSRASTDTQYF
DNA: TGTGCCAGCAGCCGGGCAAGCACAGATACGCAGTATTTT

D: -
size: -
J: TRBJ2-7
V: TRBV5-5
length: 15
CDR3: CASSSKGSQVGEQYF
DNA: TGTGCCAGCAGCTCGAAAGGGAGCCAGGTGGGCGAGCAGTACTTC

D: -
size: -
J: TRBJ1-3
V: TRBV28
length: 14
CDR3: CASSPRDRGNTIYF
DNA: TGTGCCAGCAGTCCCCGGGACCGCGGAAACACCATATATTTT

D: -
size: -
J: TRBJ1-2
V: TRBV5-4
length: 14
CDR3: CASSPESGFYGYTF
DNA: TGTGCCAGCAGCCCTGAGTCAGGCTTTTATGGCTACACCTTC

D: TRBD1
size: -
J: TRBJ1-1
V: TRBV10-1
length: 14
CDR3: CASSESGQSTEAFF
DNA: TGCGCCAGCAGTGAGTCGGGACAGAGCACTGAAGCTTTCTTT

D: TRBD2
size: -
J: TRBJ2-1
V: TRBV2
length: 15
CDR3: CASSAQLAGANEQFF
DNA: TGTGCCAGCAGTGCCCAACTAGCGGGAGCAAATGAGCAGTTCTTC

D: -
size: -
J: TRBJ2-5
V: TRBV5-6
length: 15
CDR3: CASSLIDRPQETQYF
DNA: TGTGCCAGCAGCTTGATAGACAGGCCACAAGAGACCCAGTACTTC

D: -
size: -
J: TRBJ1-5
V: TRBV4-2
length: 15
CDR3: CASSQDRAVGQPQHF
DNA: TGTGCCAGCAGCCAAGATCGGGCGGTGGGGCAGCCCCAGCATTTT

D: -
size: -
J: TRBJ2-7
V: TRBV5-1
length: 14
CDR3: CASSLDGPDPEQYF
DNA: TGCGCCAGCAGCTTGGACGGGCCAGATCCGGAGCAGTACTTC

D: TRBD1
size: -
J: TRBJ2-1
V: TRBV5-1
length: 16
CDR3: CASSLTGGFSYNEQFF
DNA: TGCGCCAGCAGCTTGACAGGGGGGTTCTCCTACAATGAGCAGTTCTTC

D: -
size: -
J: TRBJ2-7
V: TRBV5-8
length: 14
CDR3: CASSLDRPSYEQYF
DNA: TGTGCCAGCAGCTTGGACCGTCCCTCCTACGAGCAGTACTTC

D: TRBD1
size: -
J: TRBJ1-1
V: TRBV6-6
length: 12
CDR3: CASSYPGQVLIF
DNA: TGTGCCAGCAGTTACCCGGGACAGGTGTTAATCTTT

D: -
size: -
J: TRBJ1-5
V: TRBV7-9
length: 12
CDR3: CASSLANQPQHF
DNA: TGTGCCAGCAGCTTAGCGAACCAGCCCCAGCATTTT

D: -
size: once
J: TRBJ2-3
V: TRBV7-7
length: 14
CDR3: CASSLGLAPDTQYF
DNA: TGTGCTAGCAGCTTAGGGCTAGCCCCAGATACGCAGTATTTT

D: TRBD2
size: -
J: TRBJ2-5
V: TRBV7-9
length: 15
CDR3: CASSKLAGGQETQYF
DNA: TGTGCCAGCAGCAAACTAGCGGGAGGTCAAGAGACCCAGTACTTC

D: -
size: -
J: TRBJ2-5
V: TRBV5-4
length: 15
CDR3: CASSEFSGLKETQYF
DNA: TGTGCCAGCAGCGAATTCTCAGGCTTAAAAGAGACCCAGTACTTC

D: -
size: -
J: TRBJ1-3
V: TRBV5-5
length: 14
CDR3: CASSLVHQGNTIYF
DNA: TGTGCCAGCAGCTTGGTGCACCAAGGAAACACCATATATTTT

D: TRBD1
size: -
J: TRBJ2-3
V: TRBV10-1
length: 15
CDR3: CASSKLQGGTDTQYF
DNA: TGCGCCAGCAGTAAACTCCAGGGGGGCACAGATACGCAGTATTTT

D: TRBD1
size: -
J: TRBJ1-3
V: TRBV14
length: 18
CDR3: CASSPGQGVSPFGNTIYF
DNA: TGTGCCAGCAGCCCAGGACAGGGAGTCTCTCCCTTTGGAAACACCATATATTTT

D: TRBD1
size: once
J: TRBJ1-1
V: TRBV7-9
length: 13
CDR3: CASSIGQGTEAFF
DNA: TGTGCCAGCAGCATAGGACAGGGCACTGAAGCTTTCTTT

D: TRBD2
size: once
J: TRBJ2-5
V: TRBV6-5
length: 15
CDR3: CASSPAGGRQETQYF
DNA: TGTGCCAGCAGTCCCGCGGGGGGCCGTCAAGAGACCCAGTACTTC

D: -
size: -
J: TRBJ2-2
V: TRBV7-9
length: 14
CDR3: CASSLAASIGELFF
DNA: TGTGCCAGCAGCTTAGCGGCGTCGATCGGGGAGCTGTTTTTT

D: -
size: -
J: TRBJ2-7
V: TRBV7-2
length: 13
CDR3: CASSLAAQHEQYF
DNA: TGTGCCAGCAGCTTAGCGGCTCAGCACGAGCAGTACTTC

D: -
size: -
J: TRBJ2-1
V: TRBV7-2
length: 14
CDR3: CASSRGYQGNEQFF
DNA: TGTGCCAGCAGCCGAGGGTACCAGGGCAATGAGCAGTTCTTC

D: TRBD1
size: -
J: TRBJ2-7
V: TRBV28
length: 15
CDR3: CASSKAGTGFYEQYF
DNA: TGTGCCAGCAGTAAAGCCGGGACAGGTTTTTACGAGCAGTACTTC

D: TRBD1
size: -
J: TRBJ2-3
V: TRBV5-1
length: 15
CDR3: CASSPRDRATDTQYF
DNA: TGCGCCAGCAGCCCCCGGGACAGGGCAACAGATACGCAGTATTTT

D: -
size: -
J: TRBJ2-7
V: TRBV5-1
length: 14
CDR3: CASSLTELPSEQYF
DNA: TGCGCCAGCAGCTTGACTGAACTACCCTCCGAGCAGTACTTC

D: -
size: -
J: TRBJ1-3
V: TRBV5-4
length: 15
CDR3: CASSSSDSSGNTIYF
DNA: TGTGCCAGCAGCAGCTCGGATAGCTCTGGAAACACCATATATTTT

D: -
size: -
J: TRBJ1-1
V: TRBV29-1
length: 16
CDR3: CSVESVREFMNTEAFF
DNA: TGCAGCGTTGAATCAGTTCGAGAGTTCATGAACACTGAAGCTTTCTTT

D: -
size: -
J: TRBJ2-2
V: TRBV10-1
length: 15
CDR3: CASSEGGAGTGELFF
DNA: TGCGCCAGCAGTGAGGGGGGGGCGGGCACCGGGGAGCTGTTTTTT

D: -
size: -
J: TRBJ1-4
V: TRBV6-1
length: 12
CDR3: CASSETGEKLFF
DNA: TGTGCCAGCAGTGAAACGGGTGAAAAACTGTTTTTT

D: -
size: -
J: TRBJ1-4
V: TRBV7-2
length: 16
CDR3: CASSPRQVATNEKLFF
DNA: TGTGCCAGCAGCCCCCGACAGGTGGCAACTAATGAAAAACTGTTTTTT

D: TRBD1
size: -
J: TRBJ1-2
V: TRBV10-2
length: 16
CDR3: CASSNGQGTLSYGYTF
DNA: TGCGCCAGCAGTAATGGACAGGGGACCCTTAGCTATGGCTACACCTTC

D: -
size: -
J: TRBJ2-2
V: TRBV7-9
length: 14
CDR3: CASSPHKNTGELFF
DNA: TGTGCCAGCAGCCCTCACAAGAACACCGGGGAGCTGTTTTTT

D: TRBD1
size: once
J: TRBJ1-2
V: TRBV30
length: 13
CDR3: CAWGQGQGHGYTF
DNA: TGTGCCTGGGGGCAGGGACAGGGGCATGGCTACACCTTC

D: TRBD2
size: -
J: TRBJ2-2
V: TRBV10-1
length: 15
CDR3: CASSPSGANTGELFF
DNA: TGCGCCAGCAGTCCTAGCGGGGCCAACACCGGGGAGCTGTTTTTT

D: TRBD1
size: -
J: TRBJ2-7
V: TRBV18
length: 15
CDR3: CASSPTGVSSYEQYF
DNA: TGTGCCAGCTCACCGACAGGGGTGAGCTCCTACGAGCAGTACTTC

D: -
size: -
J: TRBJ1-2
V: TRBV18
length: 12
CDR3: CASSPSGNGYTF
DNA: TGTGCCAGCTCACCATCAGGGAATGGCTACACCTTC

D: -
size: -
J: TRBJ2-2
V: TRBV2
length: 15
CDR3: CASTSWGKNTGELFF
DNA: TGTGCCAGCACCTCTTGGGGGAAGAACACCGGGGAGCTGTTTTTT

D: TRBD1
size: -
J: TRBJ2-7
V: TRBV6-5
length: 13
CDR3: CASGRDRAHEQYF
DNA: TGTGCCAGCGGCCGGGACAGGGCCCACGAGCAGTACTTC

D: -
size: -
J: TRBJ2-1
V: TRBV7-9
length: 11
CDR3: CASSWDRGQFF
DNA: TGTGCCAGCAGCTGGGACCGCGGGCAGTTCTTC